One and the same sample provided the 12 T cell receptor beta chains below, sequenced in a study of blood T cell repertoires in COVID-19 (dated by TCRdb to 2018 to 2021). Receptor libraries were prepared by the immunoSEQ multiplex PCR assay. The source is immuneACCESS, and TCRdb retained only in-frame sequences with V and J called. Part of the clones is not carried over; for the studies checked, unresolved V genes explain less than half of this, and the remainder is unexplained. The sample table contains about 200,000 clones; only one count was recorded for around 88% of them. About 5.6% of the sample lies in the top ten. Sequencing was done on a sample of PBMCs or T cells enriched from blood (not recorded which). These receptors all stem from a man aged 40-49 years with acute COVID-19.

The genes are TRBV9 and TRBJ2-5, with D perhaps TRBD1 (6 bases). The CDR3 covers 14 residues. Trimming took 6 bases from V and 1 from J, leaving 13 bases between them. Germline V CDR1 and CDR2: SGDLS, YYNGEE. CDR3 sequence: CASNLGTFQETQYF. The CDR3 nucleotides read TGTGCCAGCAACCTCGGGACATTCCAAGAGACCCAGTACTTC.

The chain uses TRBV7-6 and TRBJ2-3; 10 nucleotides agree with TRBD2. Germline CDR1 reads SGHVS; CDR2 reads FNYEAQ. The CDR3 contains 16 residues. Trimming at V came to 7 bases and at J to 6 bases, leaving 13 bases not matched to a gene. The CDR3 nucleotides read TGTGCCAGCACTCCGGGACTAGCGCTTCCCGGGGATACGCAGTATTTT. Its translation is CASTPGLALPGDTQYF.

A note on this clone: One end of the junction does not line up with germline, which may come from a read error. V usage is TRBV29-1 and J usage is TRBJ2-5; 9 bases are shared with TRBD2. This CDR3 has 10 amino acids. Per germline, CDR1 SQVTM and CDR2 ANQGSEA. The CDR3 DNA sequence: TGCAGCGTAGAGGGAGGCGGGAGGGACTTC. This translates into CSVEGGGRDF.

CDR3 loop: CASSLQEGTQYF. CDR3 coding DNA: TGTGCCAGCAGCTTACAGGAGGGTACGCAGTATTTT. The chain joins TRBV11-2 to TRBJ2-3, with D perhaps matching TRBD2 (6 bases). The germline gives CDR1 SGHAT, CDR2 FQNNGV. CDR3 length: 12 residues. Between the trimmed V and J ends, which lost 2 bases and 8 bases, there was a span of 8 bases. Variable domain in full (rest from reference TRBV11-2 and TRBJ2-3): EAGVAQSPRYKIIEKRQSVAFWCNPISGHATLYWYQQILGQGPKLLIQFQNNGVVDDSQLPKDRFSAERLKGVDSTLKIQPAKLEDSAVYLCASSLQEGTQYFGPGTRLTVL.

This sequence joins TRBV5-1 and TRBJ2-7; TRBD1 matches at 7 bases. This CDR3 comprises 16 residues. Germline V lookup: CDR1 SGHRS, CDR2 YFSETQ. J lost 5 bases, V lost 4 bases, and 15 bases had no gene match. The chain's CDR3 is CASSNLTGQRRDEQYF. The CDR3 region has the DNA TGCGCCAGCAGCAATTTGACGGGACAGCGACGCGACGAGCAGTACTTC.

This CDR3 reads CASSFRVGANQPQHF. CDR3 sequence (DNA): TGTGCCAGCAGCTTCCGGGTAGGAGCAAATCAGCCCCAGCATTTT. The chain carries TRBV7-2 and TRBJ1-5, with D unclear. V was pared by 3 bases and J by 4 bases, with 13 bases between. Germline values: CDR1 SGHTA, CDR2 FQGNSA. The CDR3 consists of 15 residues. Full variable domain (rest looked up from reference TRBV7-2 and TRBJ1-5): GAGVSQSPSNKVTEKGKDVELRCDPISGHTALYWYRQSLGQGLEFLIYFQGNSAPDKSGLPSDRFSAERTGGSVSTLTIQRTQQEDSAVYLCASSFRVGANQPQHFGDGTRLSIL.

J is TRBJ1-2 and V is TRBV28, with D tentatively TRBD1 (5 bases). CDR3 size: 15 residues. V was shortened by 3 bases and J by 3 bases, with 14 bases between the two germline ends. Germline V gene lookup returns CDR1 MDHEN and CDR2 SYDVKM. CDR3 in DNA: TGTGCCAGCAGTTTCCCCAGGAGGGGAGACTATGGCTACACCTTC. As protein: CASSFPRRGDYGYTF.

In its sample, this clone was seen a few times. The V and J genes are TRBV28 and TRBJ2-7; D is perhaps TRBD1 (6 bases). The V and J ends lost 11 bases and 0 bases respectively, with 14 bases between them. The CDR3 is made up of 13 amino acids. Germline-derived CDR1 and CDR2 are MDHEN and SYDVKM. The CDR3 loop reads CAGSGHDSYEQYF. CDR3 DNA: TGTGCCGGATCGGGACACGACTCCTACGAGCAGTACTTC.

V is TRBV28 and J is TRBJ1-5, with 7 bases aligning to TRBD1. V dropped 3 bases and J dropped 10; count of bases not matched to a gene: 12. The CDR3 consists of 15 residues. Germline CDR1 reads MDHEN; CDR2 reads SYDVKM. The CDR3 reads CASSLGGQQSAPQHF. CDR3 in DNA: TGTGCCAGCAGTTTGGGGGGACAGCAATCAGCCCCCCAGCATTTT. The whole variable domain, filled in from reference TRBV28 and TRBJ1-5, reads DVKVTQSSRYLVKRTGEKVFLECVQDMDHENMFWYRQDPGLGLRLIYFSYDVKMKEKGDIPEGYSVSREKKERFSLILESASTNQTSMYLCASSLGGQQSAPQHFGDGTRLSIL.

The chain joins TRBV6-1 to TRBJ1-3, with TRBD1 as a possible D gene (6 bases). Between the trimmed V and J ends, which lost 2 bases and 5 bases, there was a span of 25 bases. CDR1 is MNHNS and CDR2 is SASEGT in the germline V gene. This CDR3 spans 19 amino acids. The CDR3 loop reads CASSEMGQGPDRGRNTIYF. CDR3 DNA: TGTGCCAGCAGTGAAATGGGGCAGGGGCCCGATCGGGGAAGAAACACCATATATTTT.

The chain links TRBV28 to TRBJ1-1; the D is unclear. This CDR3 has 16 residues. Germline V gene sequence: CDR1 MDHEN, CDR2 SYDVKM. V lost 1 base and J lost 0, with 12 bases in between. The DNA of the CDR3 is TGTGCCAGCAGTTTATCCCTCCGGCGGTTGAACACTGAAGCTTTCTTT. Its protein product is CASSLSLRRLNTEAFF.

The rearrangement joins TRBV29-1 to TRBJ2-3; 13 bases are a match to TRBD2. Trimming at V came to 7 bases and at J to 6 bases, leaving 10 bases not matched to a gene. The germline V gene encodes CDR1 SQVTM and CDR2 ANQGSEA. This CDR3 region has 15 residues. The CDR3 spells CSAGRGLAGDDTQYF. DNA of the CDR3: TGCAGCGCGGGGAGAGGACTAGCGGGAGACGATACGCAGTATTTT.